This T cell receptor (beta chain) was captured in a study of Ad26.COV2.S vaccination and SARS-CoV-2 variants. Overall study results and limits: Placebo recipients and vaccine recipients were similar in non-spike TCR breadth. Assessments of TCR breadth and depth may have underestimated the total T cell responses.

The treatment denotes: about 20 received Ad26.COV2.S at low or high dose, single or two shots; about 5 received placebo; per-sample allocation not given. Sampling took place 63 days after the first vaccine or placebo injection. Ad26 vector vaccine expressed Wuhan-strain SARS-CoV-2 spike. Germline CDR1 and CDR2: SGHTS and YDEGEE. The length of the CDR3 is 15 residues. The trim removed 5 bases at V and 1 base at J, leaving 5 bases unmatched. Repertoires were generated with immunoSEQ multiplex PCR, while TCRdb's copy carries only in-frame clones and drops some. The sample has some 390,000 clones; 75% to 90% are singletons. A remark on this clone: The antigen is not known.

V and J are TRBV5-8 and TRBJ1-1, with 10 bases aligning to TRBD1. The source is a person between 18 and 65 years old who received the Ad26.COV2.S COVID-19 vaccine or a placebo. This sample comprised peripheral blood, obtained in a trial of Ad26.COV2.S vaccine versus placebo. CDR3 nucleotide sequence: TGTGCCAGCAGACCGGGACAGGGGACGAACACTGAAGCTTTCTTT. This translates into CASRPGQGTNTEAFF.